The 18 T cell receptor beta chains given below trace back to one sample, sequenced in a study of blood T cell repertoires in COVID-19. Sequenced by immunoSEQ multiplex PCR; TCRdb stores in-frame clones only, minus some. The data show 110,000 or so clones, less than 85% seen once. Sequenced: peripheral blood. These receptors all come from a middle-aged man with acute or convalescent COVID-19.

The chain couples TRBV27 to TRBJ2-7; 8 nucleotides agree with TRBD2. The junction had 11 bases not matched to a gene; V was cut back by 5 bases and J by 2 bases. Germline V gene lookup returns CDR1 MNHEY and CDR2 SMNVEV (reference sequence). The CDR3 has 16 amino acids. The CDR3: CASSPSAGEIPYEQYF. DNA of the CDR3: TGTGCCAGCAGTCCCTCAGCGGGAGAAATCCCCTACGAGCAGTACTTC.

V and J are TRBV6-5 and TRBJ2-7, with 7 bases that match TRBD1. Per the germline V gene, CDR1 is MNHEY and CDR2 is SVGAGI. V shed 0 bases and J 6 bases; nucleotides not matched to a gene: 11. The CDR3 runs to 16 residues. The CDR3 region is CASSYSINRGPTEQYF. DNA for the CDR3: TGTGCCAGCAGTTACTCGATCAACAGGGGTCCGACCGAGCAGTACTTC.

The chain carries TRBV28 and TRBJ1-1; D may be TRBD1 (6 bases). The germline V gene encodes CDR1 MDHEN and CDR2 SYDVKM. The CDR3 totals 16 residues. Trimming took off 6 bases at V and 4 bases at J, with 21 bases between the two ends. The CDR3 region is CASSPRGGGFGTEAFF. The CDR3 DNA reads as TGTGCCAGCAGCCCCAGGGGAGGGGGGTTCGGCACTGAAGCTTTCTTT.

A note on this clone: The sample carries other DNA sequences with the same CDR3. The J gene is TRBJ2-6, the V gene TRBV3-1 (or the pseudogene TRBV3-2); TRBD1 aligns across 9 bases. J gave up 2 bases and V 3 bases, and 5 bases lay outside the gene matches. The CDR3 is made up of 17 amino acids. Germline CDR1 is LGHDT and CDR2 is YNNKEL (reference sequence). The CDR3 reads CASSQEQGATGANVLTF. The CDR3 nucleotides read TGTGCCAGCAGCCAGGAACAGGGGGCAACTGGGGCCAACGTCCTGACTTTC.

This clone has just a few counts. This chain uses TRBV5-1 with TRBJ2-3; D not certain. Trimming pared 2 bases from V and 3 bases from J, leaving 16 bases between. The CDR3 covers 16 residues. Germline CDR1 reads SGHRS; CDR2 reads YFSETQ. As DNA, the CDR3 is TGCGCCAGCAGCTTTGGCGGCGAATCCGCGACAGATACGCAGTATTTT. Its protein product is CASSFGGESATDTQYF.

For the CDR3, the DNA is TGTGCCAGCAGTATGGGACACTCTGGAAACACCATATATTTT. Protein sequence: CASSMGHSGNTIYF. The chain employs TRBV27 and TRBJ1-3; a possible D gene is TRBD1 (6 bases). This CDR3 is 14 amino acids long. With 5 bases removed from V and 0 bases from J, the gap between germline ends came to 8 bases. Germline V gives CDR1 MNHEY, CDR2 SMNVEV (reference sequence).

V gene TRBV4-2 combines with J gene TRBJ1-2; perhaps TRBD1 as D (6 bases). The V and J ends lost 6 bases and 3 bases respectively, with 17 bases between them. Germline CDR1 reads LGHNA; CDR2 reads YNFKEQ. The CDR3 spans 15 residues. CDR3 residues: CASRWGFPGDYGYTF. As DNA, the CDR3 is TGTGCCAGCAGGTGGGGGTTTCCAGGGGACTATGGCTACACCTTC.

The V gene is TRBV6-1, the J gene TRBJ2-1, with 12 bases matching TRBD2. Per germline, CDR1 MNHNS and CDR2 SASEGT. This CDR3 contains 15 residues. The V segment lost 6 bases and the J segment 6 bases; nucleotides outside the gene matches: 6. CDR3 loop: CASRATSGGSNEQFF. The CDR3 bases are TGTGCCAGCAGAGCTACTAGCGGGGGGAGCAATGAGCAGTTCTTC.

J is TRBJ2-2 and V is TRBV7-3; the D gene is possibly TRBD2 (6 bases). The V gene's germline CDR1 is SGHTA and CDR2 FQGTGA. V was cut by 2 bases and J by 5 bases, with 9 bases left in between. The CDR3 covers 14 residues. CDR3 loop: CASSLAGKTGELFF. In nucleotides, the CDR3 is TGTGCCAGCAGCTTAGCGGGAAAGACCGGGGAGCTGTTTTTT.

The gene calls are TRBV5-1 and TRBJ1-6, with 8 bases that match TRBD1. This CDR3 comprises 15 residues. Germline V gene sequence: CDR1 SGHRS, CDR2 YFSETQ. V lost 5 bases, J lost 5 bases, and 6 bases stayed unmatched. This CDR3 reads CASRRTGLNNSPLHF. Here the CDR3 DNA reads TGCGCCAGCAGGCGGACAGGGCTAAATAATTCACCCCTCCACTTT.

V is TRBV27 and J is TRBJ2-1; 7 bases line up with TRBD2. Germline V CDR1 and CDR2: MNHEY, SMNVEV (reference sequence). The CDR3 is made up of 14 amino acids. The junction had 3 bases not matched to a gene; V was cut back by 5 bases and J by 2 bases. Here the CDR3 DNA reads TGTGCCAGCAGTCTGCTAGCGGCCTACAATGAGCAGTTCTTC. This sequence encodes CASSLLAAYNEQFF.

The CDR3 reads CAVIGHEQYF. DNA for the CDR3: TGTGCCGTGATTGGCCACGAGCAGTACTTC. This sequence joins TRBV10-3 and TRBJ2-7; D call uncertain. Germline assignment: CDR1 ENHRY and CDR2 SYGVKD. V was cut by 11 bases and J by 5 bases, with 10 bases left in between. The CDR3 totals 10 residues.

The chain couples TRBV21-1 to TRBJ1-1; the table's D call, TRBD1, was not checked against the DNA. TRBV21-1 is assigned pseudogene status. CDR3 length equals 14 residues. This chain's CDR3 is CASSKFQGGTEAFF. CDR3 DNA: TGTGCCAGCAGCAAATTTCAGGGGGGCACTGAAGCTTTCTTT.

This clone has only one observation. Other DNA sequences within the sample encode an identical CDR3. The V and J genes are TRBV9 and TRBJ2-7; D not certain. Trimming shortened V by 4 bases and J by 0 bases, and 11 bases separated the two germline ends. Germline assignment: CDR1 SGDLS and CDR2 YYNGEE. CDR3 length: 14 residues. CDR3 amino acids: CASSPQTYSYEQYF. CDR3 bases: TGTGCCAGCAGCCCCCAGACTTACTCCTACGAGCAGTACTTC. The complete variable domain, with remaining parts taken from reference TRBV9 and TRBJ2-7, reads DSGVTQTPKHLITATGQRVTLRCSPRSGDLSVYWYQQSLDQGLQFLIQYYNGEERAKGNILERFSAQQFPDLHSELNLSSLELGDSALYFCASSPQTYSYEQYFGPGTRLTVT.

This clone was observed once. This chain connects TRBV7-9 to TRBJ1-1; D uncertain. This CDR3 region has 13 residues. The ends were cut back, 3 bases at V and 1 base at J, with 6 bases in the middle. Germline V gene data show CDR1 as SEHNR and CDR2 as FQNEAQ (reference sequence). CDR3: CASSFSRNTEAFF. CDR3 sequence (DNA): TGTGCCAGCAGCTTTAGTAGGAACACTGAAGCTTTCTTT.

The chain recombines TRBV29-1 with TRBJ1-5; D not resolved. Trimming removed 4 bases at V and 2 bases at J, with 15 bases between. The CDR3 sequence is 15 residues long. The germline CDR1 and CDR2 sequences are SQVTM and ANQGSEA. CDR3 DNA sequence: TGCAGCGTTGCCCGGATTGTTCGGGGCAATCAGCCCCAGCATTTT. Translating gives CSVARIVRGNQPQHF.

The count of this clone is one. The chain uses TRBV2 and TRBJ2-2; TRBD2 matches 10 bases. This CDR3 comprises 15 residues. Germline V CDR1 and CDR2: SNHLY, FYNNEI. Trimming removed 4 bases from V and 5 bases from J; junction bases left unmatched: 4. CDR3 region: CASSAAGGPTGELFF. In DNA, the CDR3 is TGTGCCAGCAGTGCAGCGGGGGGGCCGACCGGGGAGCTGTTTTTT.

The chain couples TRBV5-6 to TRBJ1-5, with D possibly being TRBD1 (6 bases). CDR3 size: 17 residues. The germline V gene has CDR1 SGHDT and CDR2 YYEEEE. V was trimmed by 3 bases and J by 7 bases, leaving 23 bases between them. CDR3 region: CASSSSVQGIVKQPQHF. DNA of the CDR3: TGTGCCAGCAGCTCCTCAGTACAGGGTATAGTGAAGCAGCCCCAGCATTTT. The full variable domain, with the rest looked up from reference TRBV5-6 and TRBJ1-5, is DAGVTQSPTHLIKTRGQQVTLRCSPKSGHDTVSWYQQALGQGPQFIFQYYEEEERQRGNFPDRFSGHQFPNYSSELNVNALLLGDSALYLCASSSSVQGIVKQPQHFGDGTRLSIL.